The 30 T cell receptor beta chains below come from one sample, sequenced in a study of T-cell reconstitution after alpha-beta-depleted transplantation in children. Using unique molecular identifiers, the investigators prepared the TCRbeta library. TCRdb redid the calling of the PCR reads with MiXCR, one entry per CDR3 protein. The sample lists fewer than 1 million distinct CDR3 sequences, roughly 15% occurring once. The sequencing used PBMCs, mostly from graft donor cells, collected 360 days after TCRalphabeta/CD19-depleted stem cell transplant. The receptors stem from a male patient younger than 18 who had a stem cell transplant for acute lymphoblastic leukemia, so the T cells may come from the graft donor.

This clonotype appeared a few times. V usage is TRBV12-3 or TRBV12-4 and J usage is TRBJ2-1, with 7 bases that match TRBD2. The V and J ends lost 8 bases and 6 bases, in that order; junction bases with no gene match: 10. The CDR3 loop spans 14 amino acids. CDR3 DNA sequence: TGTGCCAGCGTTGAGACTAGCTATGGCAATGAGCAGTTCTTC. Its translation: CASVETSYGNEQFF.

This clonotype has only a few counts. The V call is TRBV5-1, the J call TRBJ2-2; a possible D gene is TRBD2 (6 bases). This CDR3 region has 17 residues. CDR1 and CDR2 from the germline V gene are SGHRS and YFSETQ. Trimming stripped 0 bases from V and 4 bases from J, with 16 bases between. The chain's CDR3 is CASSLAVKTSLTGELFF. The CDR3, as DNA: TGCGCCAGCAGCTTGGCCGTCAAAACTAGCCTCACCGGGGAGCTGTTTTTT.

This clonotype was observed a handful of times. The genes are TRBV20-1 and TRBJ2-1; D unresolved. Germline V gene lookup returns CDR1 DFQATT and CDR2 SNEGSKA (reference sequence). V dropped 0 bases and J dropped 8 bases, with 26 bases sitting between them. CDR3 length: 18 residues. The CDR3 DNA reads as TGCAGTGCTAGAGACCCTCTCAAAATGACACTCGACGGCGATGAGCAGTTCTTC. Residues: CSARDPLKMTLDGDEQFF.

This clonotype was detected a few times. This chain links TRBV4-2 with TRBJ2-1; TRBD2 agrees at 11 bases. Trimming removed 0 bases from V and 3 bases from J; junction bases left unmatched: 13. The CDR3 covers 20 residues. Germline-derived CDR1 and CDR2 are LGHNA and YNFKEQ. The CDR3 loop reads CASSQDGRVRLAGLYNEQFF. The CDR3 nucleotides are TGTGCCAGCAGCCAAGATGGGCGAGTGCGACTAGCGGGACTCTACAATGAGCAGTTCTTC.

This clonotype showed up many times. This chain uses TRBV5-1 with TRBJ1-1; TRBD1 matches 7 bases. The CDR3 totals 13 residues. The germline V gene encodes CDR1 SGHRS and CDR2 YFSETQ. The V and J ends lost 3 bases and 5 bases, in that order; junction bases with no gene match: 4. Here the CDR3 DNA reads TGCGCCAGCAGCTGGACGACAGGGACTGAAGCTTTCTTT. This encodes CASSWTTGTEAFF.

This clonotype was recorded at least ten times. The chain couples TRBV6-1 to TRBJ2-7; D might be TRBD1 or TRBD2, each matching 5 bases. The V and J ends lost 5 bases and 0 bases respectively, with 17 bases between them. The CDR3 runs to 16 residues. Germline V gene sequence: CDR1 MNHNS, CDR2 SASEGT. The CDR3 loop is CASSRTGASSSYEQYF. For the CDR3, the DNA is TGTGCCAGCAGTCGCACCGGGGCTTCGAGCTCCTACGAGCAGTACTTC.

The chain joins TRBV20-1 to TRBJ1-1; D call uncertain. Trimming cost V 4 bases and J 1 base, with 13 bases left between them. CDR3 length: 14 residues. Germline V gene data show CDR1 as DFQATT and CDR2 as SNEGSKA (reference sequence). Here the CDR3 DNA reads TGCAGTGCTATGAGTGGACTTAGGAACACTGAAGCTTTCTTT. This encodes CSAMSGLRNTEAFF.

There are a few counts of this clonotype. The rearrangement links TRBV29-1 to TRBJ2-1; TRBD2 agrees at 8 bases. The CDR3 is 11 residues long. The junction had 1 base not matched to a gene; V was cut back by 2 bases and J by 10 bases. The germline V gene has CDR1 SQVTM and CDR2 ANQGSEA. CDR3 region: CSVERLAEQFF. The CDR3 DNA sequence: TGCAGCGTTGAACGACTAGCGGAGCAGTTCTTC.

The chain couples TRBV12-3 or TRBV12-4 to TRBJ1-2; the D gene is possibly TRBD1 (5 bases). V lost 3 bases and J lost 8, with 13 bases in between. The CDR3 runs 13 residues. CDR3 loop: CASSLGGLGGYTF. CDR3 coding DNA: TGTGCCAGCAGTTTGGGGGGGTTGGGAGGCTACACCTTC.

The rearrangement joins TRBV5-1 to TRBJ2-1; perhaps TRBD2 as D (5 bases). From germline, CDR1 is SGHRS and CDR2 YFSETQ. V lost 1 base, J lost 5 bases, and 16 bases lay in between. The CDR3 is 16 residues long. The CDR3 nucleotides are TGCGCCAGCAGCTTGTTCCGTCTAGCAGGAGACAATGAGCAGTTCTTC. Amino acid sequence: CASSLFRLAGDNEQFF.

DNA of the CDR3: TGTGCCAGCAGCTTAGTTGCGACTTTGAACACTGAAGCTTTCTTT. Translating it yields CASSLVATLNTEAFF. The chain links TRBV7-9 to TRBJ1-1; the D is unclear. The V gene lost 1 base and the J gene lost 0 bases, with 9 bases spanning the gap. CDR3 size: 15 residues. Germline V gene lookup returns CDR1 SEHNR and CDR2 FQNEAQ (reference sequence).

This clonotype was seen many times. The chain joins TRBV11-1 to TRBJ2-3; 7 bases are a match to TRBD1. J lost 0 bases, V lost 4 bases, and 7 bases had no gene match. The V gene's germline CDR1 is SGHAT and CDR2 FQDESV (reference sequence). The CDR3 has 16 residues. The CDR3 DNA sequence: TGTGCCAGCAGCTCGCGCTACAGGGGTAGCACAGATACGCAGTATTTT. Its protein product is CASSSRYRGSTDTQYF.

This clonotype turned up a few times. The chain carries TRBV25-1 and TRBJ2-7; TRBD1 might be the D (6 bases). CDR1 MGHDK and CDR2 SYGVNS come from the germline V gene. V was pared by 5 bases and J by 3 bases, with 14 bases between. The CDR3 consists of 14 residues. The CDR3 DNA follows: TGTGCCAGCAGTAGGGGGACCGTGAACTACGAGCAGTACTTC. Residues: CASSRGTVNYEQYF.

The sample holds a few counts of this clonotype. V gene TRBV25-1 combines with J gene TRBJ2-2; 8 positions agree with TRBD1. Trimming took 5 bases from V and 4 from J; bases not matched to a gene: 6. The CDR3 runs to 15 residues. The V gene's germline CDR1 is MGHDK and CDR2 SYGVNS. The CDR3 DNA sequence: TGTGCCAGCAGTTTAGGACAGGGAATCACCGGGGAGCTGTTTTTT. Encoded protein: CASSLGQGITGELFF.

This chain joins TRBV10-3 and TRBJ1-1; 7 positions match TRBD1. CDR1 is ENHRY, CDR2 SYGVKD, per germline. The CDR3 length is 14 residues. V lost 4 bases, J lost 6 bases, and 8 bases stayed unmatched. As DNA, the CDR3 is TGTGCCATCAGTGGGTGGACAGGAGGGGCTGAAGCTTTCTTT. Amino acid sequence: CAISGWTGGAEAFF.

This clonotype showed up just a few times. The chain employs TRBV7-8 and TRBJ2-4; a possible D gene is TRBD2 (6 bases). V lost 4 bases and J lost 1, with 11 bases in between. The germline gives CDR1 SGHVS, CDR2 FQNEAQ. The CDR3 is made up of 15 amino acids. The CDR3 coding sequence is TGTGCCAGCAGCTGGGATAGCGGCGCCAAAAACATTCAGTACTTC. This sequence encodes CASSWDSGAKNIQYF.

This clonotype occurred a few times. The V gene is TRBV9, the J gene TRBJ2-3; 8 bases agree with TRBD1. There are 16 residues in the CDR3. The germline V gene has CDR1 SGDLS and CDR2 YYNGEE. V trimming: 4 bases; J trimming: 8 bases; junction bases outside the gene matches: 15. CDR3 sequence: CASSPQDRAVGGTQYF. As DNA, the CDR3 is TGTGCCAGCAGCCCGCAGGACAGGGCTGTCGGTGGTACGCAGTATTTT.

This clonotype was counted at least ten times. V and J are TRBV7-2 and TRBJ2-3; D unclear. The ends were cut back, 1 base at V and 0 bases at J, with 11 bases in the middle. Germline lookup yields CDR1 SGHTA and CDR2 FQGNSA. This CDR3 has 16 residues. The CDR3, as DNA: TGTGCCAGCAGCTTAGGGTCGCAGATTAGCACAGATACGCAGTATTTT. Protein: CASSLGSQISTDTQYF.

This clonotype was observed a few times. The chain uses TRBV3-1 and TRBJ2-1; TRBD2 aligns across 8 bases. There are 15 residues in the CDR3. Trimming cost V 1 base and J 7 bases; bases outside gene matches: 6. The germline CDR1 and CDR2 sequences are LGHDT and YNNKEL (reference sequence). CDR3: CASSQVERENNEQFF. The CDR3 DNA reads TGTGCCAGCAGCCAAGTGGAGCGGGAGAATAATGAGCAGTTCTTC.

This clonotype has a handful of counts. The junction departs from germline at one end; a sequencing error may be responsible. The genes are TRBV29-1 and TRBJ2-7; no clear D gene. The CDR3 extends over 8 amino acids. Germline-derived CDR1 and CDR2 are SQVTM and ANQGSEA. The CDR3, as DNA: TGCAGCGCTGGGTCTGTAGTCTTC. Translating gives CSAGSVVF.

The gene calls are TRBV6-5 and TRBJ1-2, with TRBD1 identical over 9 bases. CDR1 is MNHEY and CDR2 is SVGAGI in the germline V gene. The CDR3 loop spans 13 amino acids. V was pared by 1 base and J by 8 bases, with 2 bases of the junction left unmatched. The CDR3 region has the DNA TGTGCCAGCAGTTACTTGACAGGGGGAGGCTACACCTTC. Its protein product is CASSYLTGGGYTF.

This clonotype showed up many times. J is TRBJ2-1 and V is TRBV29-1, with D hard to call. The germline V and J ends were trimmed by 6 bases and 4 bases, with 4 bases remaining between them. CDR1 and CDR2 from the germline V gene are SQVTM and ANQGSEA. The CDR3 consists of 10 residues. DNA for the CDR3: TGCAGCGTGTCTTACAATGAGCAGTTCTTC. This sequence encodes CSVSYNEQFF.

The CDR3 sequence is CASSKTTGALTDTQYF. CDR3 DNA: TGCGCCAGCAGCAAAACGACAGGGGCCTTAACAGATACGCAGTATTTT. The chain recombines TRBV5-1 with TRBJ2-3; TRBD1 matches at 8 bases. CDR3 length: 16 residues. Trimming took 4 bases from V and 3 from J; bases not matched to a gene: 10. CDR1 and CDR2 from the germline V gene are SGHRS and YFSETQ.

This clonotype was observed a handful of times. This chain joins TRBV6-5 and TRBJ2-7; the D gene is possibly TRBD1 (6 bases). Per germline, CDR1 MNHEY and CDR2 SVGAGI. The CDR3 is 16 amino acids. V shed 2 bases and J shed 3 bases, with 17 bases lying between them. This chain's CDR3 is CASSYRGQSPGYEQYF. The CDR3 nucleotides read TGTGCCAGCAGTTACCGAGGACAGTCTCCCGGCTACGAGCAGTACTTC.

This sequence joins TRBV6-1 and TRBJ2-3, with 8 bases matching TRBD2. Looked up from germline, CDR1 is MNHNS and CDR2 is SASEGT. The V gene end was trimmed by 6 bases and the J gene end by 5 bases; junction bases not matched to a gene: 7. CDR3 size: 14 residues. The CDR3 bases are TGTGCCAGCAGCCAACGGGAGGGTCGAGATACGCAGTATTTT. The encoded protein is CASSQREGRDTQYF.

This clonotype was counted only a few times. The chain has TRBV7-9 and TRBJ2-7; a possible D gene is TRBD2 (6 bases). Germline CDR1 and CDR2: SEHNR and FQNEAQ (reference sequence). This CDR3 is 14 amino acids long. Trimming left V 7 bases short and J 2 bases short, with 15 bases between. As DNA, the CDR3 is TGTGCCAGCAACCTAGGAGGGAGACCCTACGAGCAGTACTTC. The encoded protein is CASNLGGRPYEQYF.

CDR3 residues: CASSLRDPQYF. The CDR3 bases are TGCGCCAGCAGCTTGAGGGACCCCCAGTACTTC. J is TRBJ2-7 and V is TRBV5-1; D is possibly TRBD1 or TRBD2 (5 bases each). The V end lost 1 base, the J end lost 10 bases, and 9 bases lay between the germline ends. The CDR3 sequence is 11 residues long. Germline loops: CDR1 SGHRS, CDR2 YFSETQ. The full variable domain, completed using reference TRBV5-1 and TRBJ2-7, is KAGVTQTPRYLIKTRGQQVTLSCSPISGHRSVSWYQQTPGQGLQFLFEYFSETQRNKGNFPGRFSGRQFSNSRSEMNVSTLELGDSALYLCASSLRDPQYFGPGTRLTVT.

Comment on this clonotype: This CDR3 is missing its conserved last phenylalanine or tryptophan, likely due to a read error. This rearrangement joins TRBV5-1 to TRBJ1-4; D uncertain. The CDR3 totals 14 residues. The V and J ends lost 7 bases and 4 bases respectively, with 14 bases between them. Germline CDR1 and CDR2: SGHRS and YFSETQ. CDR3 region: CASSLDGFNEKLFC. The CDR3 nucleotides read TGCGCCAGCTCCCTTGACGGATTTAATGAAAAACTGTTTTGT.

The CDR3 DNA is TGTGCCAGCAGCCAGGCCGGGAGCAAAGGTGAAAAACTGTTTTTT. Its protein product is CASSQAGSKGEKLFF. This chain uses TRBV3-1 with TRBJ1-4; D not resolved. Germline V gene lookup returns CDR1 LGHDT and CDR2 YNNKEL (reference sequence). Trimming pared 3 bases from V and 7 bases from J, leaving 15 bases between. The CDR3 sequence is 15 residues long.

This clonotype was recorded a few times. The rearrangement uses TRBV20-1 and TRBJ2-7, with D perhaps TRBD1 or TRBD2 (5 bases each). The V gene lost 2 bases and the J gene lost 9 bases, with 23 bases spanning the gap. The length of the CDR3 is 15 residues. The V gene's germline CDR1 is DFQATT and CDR2 SNEGSKA (reference sequence). The chain's CDR3 is CSARRPGTVPTRQYF. The CDR3 DNA reads TGCAGTGCTAGACGCCCAGGGACCGTACCTACGAGGCAGTACTTC.